The table lists the clone carrying this T cell receptor (beta chain) with a few counts. Antigen unknown. Trimming shortened V by 7 bases and J by 2 bases, and 13 bases separated the two germline ends. CDR1 is SGHDT and CDR2 is YYEEEE in the germline V gene. This CDR3 has 13 amino acids. The data are from a study of cytomegalovirus exposure and HLA in healthy donors. Findings and limits, study-wide: Earlier analysis found most TCR beta V segments productive about 90% or about 30% of the time. Confirmation in vitro established that a few CMV-associated chains were specific for CMV antigens. Reportedly, diagnosis of cytomegalovirus status by the classifier showed high specificity and sensitivity.

60 Vbeta and 13 Jbeta primers were used in PCR. Sequenced by immunoSEQ multiplex PCR; TCRdb stores in-frame clones only, minus some. The data show 100,000 to 150,000 clones, approximately 85% seen once. This TCR derives from a boy aged 5-17 years in good health and CMV-seronegative. The gene calls are TRBV5-6 and TRBJ2-7, with a possible D match to TRBD2 (5 bases). Sequenced sample: PBMCs. CDR3 in DNA: TGTGCCAGCGGGCTAGCTCTGACCTACGAGCAGTACTTC. This translates into CASGLALTYEQYF.